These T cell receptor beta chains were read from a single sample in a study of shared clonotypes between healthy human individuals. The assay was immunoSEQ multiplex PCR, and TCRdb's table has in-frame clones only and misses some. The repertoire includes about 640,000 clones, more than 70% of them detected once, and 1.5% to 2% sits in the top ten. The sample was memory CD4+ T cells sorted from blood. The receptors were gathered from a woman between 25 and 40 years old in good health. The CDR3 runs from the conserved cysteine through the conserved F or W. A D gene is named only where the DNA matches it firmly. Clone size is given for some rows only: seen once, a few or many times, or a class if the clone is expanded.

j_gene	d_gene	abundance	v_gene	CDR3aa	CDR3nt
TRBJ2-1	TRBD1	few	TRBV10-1	CASSEDTGTGGYNEQFF	TGCGCCAGCAGTGAGGACACCGGGACAGGCGGCTACAATGAGCAGTTCTTC
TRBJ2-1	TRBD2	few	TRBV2	CASTLLASYNEQFF	TGTGCCAGCACCTTACTAGCGTCATACAATGAGCAGTTCTTC
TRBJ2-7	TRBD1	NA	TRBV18	CASSPGDRDGEQYF	TGTGCCAGCTCACCGGGGGACAGGGATGGGGAGCAGTACTTC
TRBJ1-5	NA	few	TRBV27	CASSADRQTRYSNQPQHF	TGTGCCAGCAGCGCTGACAGACAAACCCGTTATAGCAATCAGCCCCAGCATTTT
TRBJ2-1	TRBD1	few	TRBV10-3	CAISPTGTGGPYNEQFF	TGTGCCATCAGCCCTACCGGGACAGGGGGCCCCTACAATGAGCAGTTCTTC
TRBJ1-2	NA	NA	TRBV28	CASSAEFRGYTF	TGTGCCAGCAGTGCGGAGTTCCGGGGCTACACCTTC
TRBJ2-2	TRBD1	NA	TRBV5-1	CASSPGTGVPGELFF	TGCGCCAGCAGCCCCGGGACAGGAGTCCCCGGGGAGCTGTTTTTT
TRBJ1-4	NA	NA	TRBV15	CATSRKFITNEKLFF	TGTGCCACCAGCAGAAAGTTCATAACTAATGAAAAACTGTTTTTT
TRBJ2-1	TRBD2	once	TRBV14	CASSQDVETSRIRRSYNEQFF	TGTGCCAGCAGCCAAGATGTTGAGACTAGCCGGATCCGTAGATCCTACAATGAGCAGTTCTTC
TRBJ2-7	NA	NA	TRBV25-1	CASSERDLSVQYF	TGTGCCAGCAGTGAAAGGGACCTATCGGTGCAGTACTTC
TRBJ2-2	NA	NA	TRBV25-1	CASSSSHGELFF	TGTGCCAGCAGTTCCAGTCACGGGGAGCTGTTTTTT
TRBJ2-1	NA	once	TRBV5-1	CASSLAQGVEGEQFF	TGCGCCAGCAGCTTGGCACAGGGCGTGGAGGGTGAGCAGTTCTTC
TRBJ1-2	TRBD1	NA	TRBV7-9	CASSFGTGGDGYTF	TGTGCCAGCAGCTTTGGGACAGGGGGTGATGGCTACACCTTC
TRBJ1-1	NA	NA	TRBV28	CASRFFLGGTEAFF	TGTGCCAGCAGGTTCTTCCTGGGGGGGACTGAAGCTTTCTTT
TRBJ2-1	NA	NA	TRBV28	CASMASDGTLWDEQFF	TGTGCCAGCATGGCGAGTGATGGCACGCTTTGGGATGAGCAGTTCTTC
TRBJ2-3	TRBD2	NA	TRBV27	CASMDSGRSDTQYF	TGTGCCAGCATGGATAGCGGGAGATCAGATACGCAGTATTTT
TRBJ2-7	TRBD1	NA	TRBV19	CAIPGQGAYEQYF	TGTGCCATTCCGGGACAGGGTGCCTACGAGCAGTACTTC
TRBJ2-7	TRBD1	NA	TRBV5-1	CASSLWTGGGEQYF	TGCGCCAGCAGCTTGTGGACAGGGGGTGGAGAGCAGTACTTC
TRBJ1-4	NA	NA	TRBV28	CASSRSTGTNEKLFF	TGTGCCAGCAGCCGTTCGACAGGCACTAATGAAAAACTGTTTTTT
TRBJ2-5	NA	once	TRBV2	CASRADEETQYF	TGTGCCAGCAGAGCCGACGAAGAGACCCAGTACTTC
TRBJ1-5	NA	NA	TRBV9	CASSLGSLYQPQHF	TGTGCCAGCAGCCTCGGGTCACTATATCAGCCCCAGCATTTT
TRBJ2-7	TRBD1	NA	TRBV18	CASSPGPGQFSHEQYF	TGTGCCAGCTCACCGGGCCCGGGACAGTTCTCCCACGAGCAGTACTTC
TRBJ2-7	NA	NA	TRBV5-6	CASSYGTGLASEQYF	TGTGCCAGCAGCTATGGGACAGGACTAGCGAGCGAGCAGTACTTC
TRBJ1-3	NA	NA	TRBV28	CASWAASGNTIYF	TGTGCCAGCTGGGCGGCCTCTGGAAACACCATATATTTT
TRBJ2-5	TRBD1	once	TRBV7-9	CASSLRTGNQETQYF	TGTGCCAGCAGCTTAAGGACAGGGAATCAAGAGACCCAGTACTTC
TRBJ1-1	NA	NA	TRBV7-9	CASSFLTGEAFF	TGTGCCAGCAGCTTTCTCACAGGTGAAGCTTTCTTT
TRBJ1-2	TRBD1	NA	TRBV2	CASRGDSYGYTF	TGTGCCAGCCGGGGGGACAGCTATGGCTACACCTTC
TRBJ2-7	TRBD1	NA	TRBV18	CASSPTGQGVDEQYF	TGTGCCAGCTCACCAACAGGACAGGGGGTTGACGAGCAGTACTTC
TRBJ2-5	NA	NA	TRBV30	CAWSDPFLAGSWETQYF	TGTGCCTGGAGTGACCCCTTTTTGGCAGGAAGCTGGGAGACCCAGTACTTC
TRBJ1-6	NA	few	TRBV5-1	CASSLPNSPLHF	TGCGCCAGCAGCTTGCCAAATTCACCCCTCCACTTT
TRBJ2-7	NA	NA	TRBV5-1	CASSLVQPSSRPHEQYF	TGCGCCAGCAGCTTGGTTCAGCCATCCTCCAGGCCCCACGAGCAGTACTTC
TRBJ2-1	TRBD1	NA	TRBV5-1	CASSSGDRDRNEQFF	TGCGCCAGCAGCTCAGGAGACAGGGATAGGAATGAGCAGTTCTTC
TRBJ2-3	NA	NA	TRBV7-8	CASSLGVGADTQYF	TGTGCCAGCAGCTTAGGGGTGGGAGCAGATACGCAGTATTTT
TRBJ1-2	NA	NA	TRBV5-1	CASRNLGQLNYGYTF	TGCGCCAGCAGGAATCTGGGACAACTGAACTATGGCTACACCTTC
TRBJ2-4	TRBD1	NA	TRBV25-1	CASSYRDSLAKNIQYF	TGTGCCAGCTCATACCGGGACAGTCTAGCCAAAAACATTCAGTACTTC
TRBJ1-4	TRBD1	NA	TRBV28	CASSVPTGGSEKLFF	TGTGCCAGCAGTGTACCGACAGGGGGCTCTGAAAAACTGTTTTTT
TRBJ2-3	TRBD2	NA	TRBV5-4	CASSTGLAGPTDTQYF	TGTGCCAGCAGCACCGGACTAGCGGGACCAACAGATACGCAGTATTTT
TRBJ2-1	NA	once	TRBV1	CTSSQSSGTYNEQFF	TGCACCAGCAGCCAGTCTAGCGGGACCTACAATGAGCAGTTCTTC
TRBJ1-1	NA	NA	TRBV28	CASSLGGQRAFF	TGTGCCAGCAGTTTAGGGGGCCAGAGAGCTTTCTTT
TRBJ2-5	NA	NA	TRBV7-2	CASSSRGNPSQETQYF	TGTGCCAGCAGCTCCCGGGGGAATCCTTCACAAGAGACCCAGTACTTC
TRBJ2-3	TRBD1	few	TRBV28	CASSPLGTGKTDTQYF	TGTGCCAGCAGCCCCTTGGGGACAGGGAAGACAGATACGCAGTATTTT
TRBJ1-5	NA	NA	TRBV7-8	CASSLGPGGAYQPQHF	TGTGCCAGCAGCTTGGGGCCGGGGGGCGCTTATCAGCCCCAGCATTTT
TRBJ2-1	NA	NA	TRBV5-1	CASSPSAEYNEQFF	TGCGCCAGCAGCCCCAGCGCGGAGTACAATGAGCAGTTCTTC
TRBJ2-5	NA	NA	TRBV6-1	CASSEAAGVETQYF	TGTGCCAGCAGTGAAGCGGCAGGGGTAGAGACCCAGTACTTC
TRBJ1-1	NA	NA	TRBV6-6	CASSYKLTNTEAFF	TGTGCCAGCAGTTATAAACTCACCAACACTGAAGCTTTCTTT
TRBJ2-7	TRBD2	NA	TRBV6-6	CASSVAGGPYEQYF	TGTGCCAGCAGCGTAGCGGGAGGTCCCTACGAGCAGTACTTC
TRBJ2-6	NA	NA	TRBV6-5	CASQTGSGANVLTF	TGTGCCAGCCAAACGGGGTCAGGGGCCAACGTCCTGACTTTC
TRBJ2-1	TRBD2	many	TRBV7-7	CASSPAGLAVNEQFF	TGTGCCAGCAGCCCCGCCGGGCTAGCGGTCAATGAGCAGTTCTTC
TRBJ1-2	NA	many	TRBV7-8	CASSLGDAIYGYTF	TGTGCCAGCAGCTTAGGTGATGCAATCTATGGCTACACCTTC
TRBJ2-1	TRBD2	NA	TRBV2	CASSPTAGAQYNEQFF	TGTGCCAGCAGCCCGACAGCGGGAGCCCAATACAATGAGCAGTTCTTC
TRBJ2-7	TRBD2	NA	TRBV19	CASSRNGGSSYEQYF	TGTGCCAGTAGTCGAAACGGGGGGAGCTCCTACGAGCAGTACTTC
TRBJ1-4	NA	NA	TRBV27	CASSSRHATNEKLFF	TGTGCCAGCAGTTCCAGACACGCAACTAATGAAAAACTGTTTTTT
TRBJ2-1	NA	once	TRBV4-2	CASSQAAPTYNEQFF	TGTGCCAGCAGCCAAGCCGCTCCAACTTACAATGAGCAGTTCTTC
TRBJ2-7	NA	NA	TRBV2	CASRNYTFPLDEQYF	TGTGCCAGCAGGAATTACACGTTCCCCTTGGACGAGCAGTACTTC